This is a list of T cell receptor beta chains from one sample in a study of CD8 T cells in ankylosing spondylitis. TCRdb used MiXCR to reprocess the 5' RACE reads, holding one entry per CDR3 protein. The data contain around 150,000 distinct CDR3 sequences, under 35% of them seen just once; the ten biggest clones take up 6%. The sequenced sample consisted of synovial fluid, either unsorted or a sorted T cell fraction (not recorded which). The receptors shown here come from a male donor with ankylosing spondylitis. The CDR3 runs from the conserved cysteine through the conserved F or W. The order of the fields is J gene, V gene, clone size, CDR3 protein. Size is stated for part of the rows, as once, few or many counts, or as a class when the clone is expanded.

j_call: TRBJ1-2; v_call: TRBV6-6; clone_size: .; cdr3_aa: CASNQGARYGYTF
j_call: TRBJ1-1; v_call: TRBV3-1; clone_size: .; cdr3_aa: CASSHPAGRAEAFF
j_call: TRBJ1-4; v_call: TRBV14; clone_size: .; cdr3_aa: CASSQNVGTNEKLFF
j_call: TRBJ2-7; v_call: TRBV10-3; clone_size: many; cdr3_aa: CAIKGTSEGEQYF
j_call: TRBJ2-7; v_call: TRBV6-5; clone_size: .; cdr3_aa: CASSYLGLSYEQYF
j_call: TRBJ2-5; v_call: TRBV28; clone_size: .; cdr3_aa: CASSLIPGSETQYF
j_call: TRBJ1-1; v_call: TRBV20-1; clone_size: .; cdr3_aa: CSARKNTEAFF
j_call: TRBJ2-3; v_call: TRBV12-3/TRBV12-4; clone_size: once; cdr3_aa: CASSLGISGTDTQYF
j_call: TRBJ1-1; v_call: TRBV20-1; clone_size: few; cdr3_aa: CSATDRGTEAFF
j_call: TRBJ2-1; v_call: TRBV18; clone_size: .; cdr3_aa: CASSQEQGTYNEQFF
j_call: TRBJ1-2; v_call: TRBV7-9; clone_size: .; cdr3_aa: CASSPRVHTNYGYTF
j_call: TRBJ1-1; v_call: TRBV11-2; clone_size: many; cdr3_aa: CASSSLKNILGHLNTEAFF
j_call: TRBJ2-7; v_call: TRBV6-1; clone_size: .; cdr3_aa: CASSPSGLGREQYF
j_call: TRBJ2-2; v_call: TRBV7-3; clone_size: .; cdr3_aa: CASSLTVSRGTGELFF
j_call: TRBJ1-4; v_call: TRBV10-3; clone_size: few; cdr3_aa: CAISSGTALNEKLFF
j_call: TRBJ2-3; v_call: TRBV11-2; clone_size: .; cdr3_aa: CASSFLEGWGDTQYF
j_call: TRBJ2-3; v_call: TRBV18; clone_size: .; cdr3_aa: CASSPKTEDTQYF
j_call: TRBJ1-2; v_call: TRBV20-1; clone_size: .; cdr3_aa: CSAYDVGQNYGYTF
j_call: TRBJ2-2; v_call: TRBV7-9; clone_size: .; cdr3_aa: CASSPNKDTGELFF
j_call: TRBJ1-4; v_call: TRBV20-1; clone_size: many; cdr3_aa: CSVWRDEKLFF
j_call: TRBJ1-2; v_call: TRBV5-1; clone_size: few; cdr3_aa: CASSLSFDRKNTF
j_call: TRBJ1-2; v_call: TRBV28; clone_size: .; cdr3_aa: CASSSGVILGYTF
j_call: TRBJ2-1; v_call: TRBV20-1; clone_size: few; cdr3_aa: CSATSVKGYNEQFF
j_call: TRBJ1-4; v_call: TRBV4-2; clone_size: .; cdr3_aa: CASSQQGPGDEKLFF
j_call: TRBJ2-5; v_call: TRBV6-6; clone_size: few; cdr3_aa: CASGLWGETQYF
j_call: TRBJ2-2; v_call: TRBV2; clone_size: .; cdr3_aa: CASSQTGNRDTGELFF
j_call: TRBJ2-2; v_call: TRBV18; clone_size: .; cdr3_aa: CASSRREGAGELFF
j_call: TRBJ1-5; v_call: TRBV4-1; clone_size: once; cdr3_aa: CASSSYRDSNQPQHF
j_call: TRBJ1-5; v_call: TRBV7-9; clone_size: .; cdr3_aa: CASSEKEINQPQHF
j_call: TRBJ2-5; v_call: TRBV4-2; clone_size: few; cdr3_aa: CASSPTLLAPETQYF
j_call: TRBJ2-7; v_call: TRBV21-1; clone_size: .; cdr3_aa: CASSPPCSYEQYF
j_call: TRBJ1-4; v_call: TRBV18; clone_size: .; cdr3_aa: CASHQGGTNEKLFF
j_call: TRBJ2-5; v_call: TRBV11-3; clone_size: few; cdr3_aa: CASSRTEETQYF
j_call: TRBJ2-7; v_call: TRBV9; clone_size: many; cdr3_aa: CASSVGWGSEQYF
j_call: TRBJ1-2; v_call: TRBV5-1; clone_size: few; cdr3_aa: CASSTGQGGRGYTF
j_call: TRBJ2-5; v_call: TRBV29-1; clone_size: few; cdr3_aa: CSVEGRTGEETQYF
j_call: TRBJ2-6; v_call: TRBV28; clone_size: .; cdr3_aa: CASRNGALGANVLTF
j_call: TRBJ2-7; v_call: TRBV27; clone_size: .; cdr3_aa: CASRTVEARWSEQYF
j_call: TRBJ2-7; v_call: TRBV7-6; clone_size: .; cdr3_aa: CASSLGQGTAEQYF
j_call: TRBJ2-5; v_call: TRBV6-2/TRBV6-3; clone_size: few; cdr3_aa: CASSPGQGGSETQYF
j_call: TRBJ2-5; v_call: TRBV19; clone_size: .; cdr3_aa: CASRSSGEETQYF
j_call: TRBJ2-3; v_call: TRBV7-9; clone_size: many; cdr3_aa: CASSPPTTWDTQYF
j_call: TRBJ2-4; v_call: TRBV29-1; clone_size: .; cdr3_aa: CSVGEFWGGGNIQYF
j_call: TRBJ2-7; v_call: TRBV5-1; clone_size: .; cdr3_aa: CASSWDREPRDEQYF
j_call: TRBJ1-3; v_call: TRBV6-1; clone_size: few; cdr3_aa: CASSEGQAGNTIYF
j_call: TRBJ2-5; v_call: TRBV18; clone_size: .; cdr3_aa: CASSPSGQETQYF
j_call: TRBJ1-1; v_call: TRBV20-1; clone_size: few; cdr3_aa: CSARQDWNTEAFF